Sequencing of this TCR beta chain was carried out in a study of Ad26.COV2.S vaccination and SARS-CoV-2 variants. Study as a whole: Enrollment placed the donor in the COV1001 Ad26.COV2.S trial arm. General observations from the study: Placebo recipients showed lower spike-specific TCR breadth than vaccinees. TCR breadth and depth analyses may have underestimated total T cell responses.

The table came from immunoSEQ multiplex PCR; TCRdb's copy has only in-frame clones and leaves some out. The sample consists of a few hundred thousand clones, 75% to 95% of them appearing once. Only one count was recorded for this clone. The target antigen is unknown. Treatment here: 15 to 20 received Ad26.COV2.S at low or high dose, single or two shots; several received placebo; per-sample allocation not given. Collection of samples fell on day 63 after the first vaccine or placebo injection. This Boston cohort included adults aged 18-55 years. Germline loops: CDR1 SGHNT, CDR2 YYREEE (reference sequence). V dropped 2 bases and J dropped 4; count of bases not matched to a gene: 7. The CDR3 is made up of 15 amino acids.

This chain uses TRBV5-4 with TRBJ2-7; 9 nucleotides align to TRBD2. This sequence was found in a person between 18 and 59 years old who received the Ad26.COV2.S COVID-19 vaccine or a placebo. The source material was peripheral blood, sampled in a trial of Ad26.COV2.S vaccine versus placebo. CDR3 in DNA: TGTGCCAGCAGCTTCAAGCTGGGACTAGCATACGAGCAGTACTTC. Protein: CASSFKLGLAYEQYF.